One and the same sample provided the 16 T cell receptor beta chains below, sequenced in a study of CD8 T cells in Susac syndrome. Reverse transcription of roughly 0.5 to 1 ug RNA was carried out with random hexamers. MiXCR, run by TCRdb on the immunoSEQ multiplex PCR reads, gives a single entry per CDR3 protein. Of roughly 200,000 distinct CDR3 sequences in the sample, 95% were seen once. The specimen sequenced was CD4+ T cells from PBMCs. The receptors derive from a human donor in good health.

The CDR3 region is CSVSTGNLYNEQFF. DNA for the CDR3: TGCAGCGTCTCGACAGGGAATCTCTACAATGAGCAGTTCTTC. V gene TRBV29-1 combines with J gene TRBJ2-1, with TRBD1 identical over 7 bases. V shed 6 bases and J 3 bases; nucleotides not matched to a gene: 8. The length of the CDR3 is 14 residues. Germline V lookup: CDR1 SQVTM, CDR2 ANQGSEA.

This chain uses TRBV12-3 or TRBV12-4 with TRBJ2-7; tentatively, D is TRBD2 (6 bases). The length of the CDR3 is 15 residues. Trimming removed 3 bases from V and 2 bases from J, with 14 bases in between. In DNA form, the CDR3 reads TGTGCCAGCAGTTTGGGTGGGACTCCTACCTACGAGCAGTACTTC. It translates to CASSLGGTPTYEQYF.

The V call is TRBV3-1, the J call TRBJ1-1; TRBD1 might be the D (5 bases). There are 13 residues in the CDR3. V gave up 1 base and J gave up 10 bases, with 13 bases separating them. The germline CDR1 and CDR2 sequences are LGHDT and YNNKEL (reference sequence). This CDR3 reads CASSQAGPQGAFF. The DNA for the CDR3 is TGTGCCAGCAGCCAAGCGGGACCCCAGGGAGCTTTCTTT. Complete variable domain (other parts from reference TRBV3-1 and TRBJ1-1): DTAVSQTPKYLVTQMGNDKSIKCEQNLGHDTMYWYKQDSKKFLKIMFSYNNKELIINETVPNRFSPKSPDKAHLNLHINSLELGDSAVYFCASSQAGPQGAFFGQGTRLTVV.

J is TRBJ2-7 and V is TRBV7-8; D remains unclear. Trimming took 5 bases from V and 6 from J, leaving 14 bases between them. This CDR3 contains 13 residues. Germline V gene lookup returns CDR1 SGHVS and CDR2 FQNEAQ. The chain's CDR3 is CASSTGFMFEQYV. DNA for the CDR3: TGTGCCAGCAGCACCGGATTTATGTTCGAGCAGTACGTC.

The genes are TRBV12-3 or TRBV12-4 and TRBJ1-1; 7 bases fit TRBD1. Trimming cost V 4 bases and J 0 bases; bases outside gene matches: 2. The CDR3 totals 14 residues. CDR3 DNA: TGTGCCAGCAGTTCAGGGGGGATGAACACTGAAGCTTTCTTT. This encodes CASSSGGMNTEAFF.

The V call is TRBV29-1, the J call TRBJ2-3; no firm D call. Per germline, CDR1 SQVTM and CDR2 ANQGSEA. The germline V and J ends were trimmed by 5 bases and 4 bases, with 7 bases remaining between them. This CDR3 has 11 residues. DNA for the CDR3: TGCAGCGTTCAACAGCCAGATACGCAGTATTTT. This codes for CSVQQPDTQYF.

The chain carries TRBV12-3 or TRBV12-4 and TRBJ2-1; D ambiguous. Trimming shortened V by 1 base and J by 1 base, and 8 bases separated the two germline ends. This CDR3 is 15 amino acids long. CDR3 nucleotide sequence: TGTGCCAGCAGTTTAGGGCTACCTTCCTACAATGAGCAGTTCTTC. This codes for CASSLGLPSYNEQFF.

This clonotype was recorded once. The chain employs TRBV27 and TRBJ2-7, with 7 bases that match TRBD2. The V gene end was trimmed by 2 bases and the J gene end by 6 bases; junction bases not matched to a gene: 4. Looked up from germline, CDR1 is MNHEY and CDR2 is SMNVEV (reference sequence). The CDR3 contains 13 residues. The CDR3 nucleotides are TGTGCCAGCAGTTTAACTAGCGTGGGCGAGCAGTACGTC. As protein: CASSLTSVGEQYV.

The chain combines TRBV29-1 with TRBJ2-1, with D hard to call. The V and J ends lost 1 base and 4 bases respectively, with 8 bases between them. The CDR3 extends over 13 amino acids. The germline CDR1 and CDR2 sequences are SQVTM and ANQGSEA. DNA of the CDR3: TGCAGCGTTGAAGCCTACACGTACAATGAGCAGTTCTTC. Protein: CSVEAYTYNEQFF.

J is TRBJ2-5 and V is TRBV6-5; 11 nucleotides match TRBD2. The CDR3 totals 17 residues. V shed 4 bases, J shed 3 bases, and the junction held 10 bases outside the gene matches. CDR1 is MNHEY and CDR2 is SVGAGI in the germline V gene. The CDR3 DNA sequence: TGTGCCAGCAGTTTGCGGACTAGCGGGTCCAGGAAAGAGACCCAGTACTTC. This sequence encodes CASSLRTSGSRKETQYF.

The genes are TRBV27 and TRBJ2-6; D remains unclear. The CDR3 has 14 residues. V was cut by 6 bases and J by 1 base, with 7 bases left in between. Germline CDR1 MNHEY, CDR2 SMNVEV (reference sequence). As DNA, the CDR3 is TGTGCCAGCAGCAGGCAATCTGGGGCCAACGTCCTGACTTTC. The encoded protein is CASSRQSGANVLTF.

The chain employs TRBV5-1 and TRBJ2-3; D is unresolved. The germline V gene encodes CDR1 SGHRS and CDR2 YFSETQ. V shed 0 bases and J shed 6 bases, with 5 bases lying between them. The CDR3 runs to 12 residues. CDR3 nucleotide sequence: TGCGCCAGCAGCTTGGACGGGGATACGCAGTATTTT. The encoded protein is CASSLDGDTQYF.

In its sample, this clonotype was seen once. The V gene is TRBV18, the J gene TRBJ2-1; 9 bases agree with TRBD2. Germline CDR1 reads KGHSH; CDR2 reads LQKENI. V gave up 8 bases and J gave up 6 bases; unmatched junction bases: 14. This CDR3 comprises 16 residues. As DNA, the CDR3 is TGTGCCAGCCACGGCGGGGGGGCCCTTTTTGGCAATGAGCAGTTCTTC. It is translated as CASHGGGALFGNEQFF.

V is TRBV5-1 and J is TRBJ2-7; D gene unclear. This CDR3 contains 17 residues. Trimming removed 4 bases from V and 3 bases from J, with 23 bases in between. Germline-derived CDR1 and CDR2 are SGHRS and YFSETQ. The DNA for the CDR3 is TGCGCCAGCAGCCTGTTTGGGATCAGTGGGTCTCGCTACGAGCAGTACTTC. Amino acid sequence: CASSLFGISGSRYEQYF.

J is TRBJ2-1 and V is TRBV29-1; TRBD2 might be the D (6 bases). From germline, CDR1 is SQVTM and CDR2 ANQGSEA. The CDR3 length is 15 residues. The V and J ends lost 4 bases and 1 base respectively, with 14 bases between them. CDR3 nucleotides: TGCAGCGTTGTGGGGGGAATAGGATCCTACAATGAGCAGTTCTTC. It yields the protein CSVVGGIGSYNEQFF.

CDR3 bases: TGCAGTGCTCATCGGACAGGGAGCAAAGTCTACAATGAGCAGTTCTTC. The encoded protein is CSAHRTGSKVYNEQFF. J is TRBJ2-1 and V is TRBV20-1, with 8 positions matching TRBD1. V dropped 5 bases and J dropped 3; count of bases not matched to a gene: 12. The CDR3 has 16 amino acids. Per the germline V gene, CDR1 is DFQATT and CDR2 is SNEGSKA (reference sequence).